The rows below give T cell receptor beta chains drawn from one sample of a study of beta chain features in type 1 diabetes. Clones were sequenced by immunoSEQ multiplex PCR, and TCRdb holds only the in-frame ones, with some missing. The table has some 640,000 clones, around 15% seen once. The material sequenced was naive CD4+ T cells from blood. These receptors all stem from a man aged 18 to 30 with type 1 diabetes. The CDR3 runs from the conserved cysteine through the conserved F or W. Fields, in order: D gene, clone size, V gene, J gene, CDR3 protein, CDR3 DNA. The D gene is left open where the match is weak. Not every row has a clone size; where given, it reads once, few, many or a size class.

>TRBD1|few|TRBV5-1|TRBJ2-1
CASSDNRGYNEQFF
TGCGCCAGCAGCGATAACAGGGGTTACAATGAGCAGTTCTTC
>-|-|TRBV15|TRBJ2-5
CATSRDNGQETQYF
TGTGCCACCAGCAGAGATAATGGCCAAGAGACCCAGTACTTC
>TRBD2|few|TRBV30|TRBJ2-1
CAWSSRAGAYNEQFF
TGTGCCTGGAGTAGCAGGGCGGGGGCCTACAATGAGCAGTTCTTC
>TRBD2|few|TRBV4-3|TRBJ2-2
CASSQDPGGIPGELFF
TGCGCCAGCAGCCAAGATCCGGGAGGGATTCCCGGGGAGCTGTTTTTT
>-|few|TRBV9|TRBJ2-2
CASSPGASVNTGELFF
TGTGCCAGCAGCCCAGGAGCTAGCGTGAACACCGGGGAGCTGTTTTTT
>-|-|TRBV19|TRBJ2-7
CASSIASDGYNYEQYF
TGTGCCAGTAGTATAGCCTCGGACGGATATAATTACGAGCAGTACTTC
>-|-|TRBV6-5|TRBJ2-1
CASSYKRPSRDEQFF
TGTGCCAGCAGTTACAAGCGTCCCTCCCGAGATGAGCAGTTCTTC
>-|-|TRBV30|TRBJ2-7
CAWSRDMGYEQYF
TGTGCCTGGAGTAGGGATATGGGCTACGAGCAGTACTTC
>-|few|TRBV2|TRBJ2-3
CASNSGTADTQYF
TGTGCCAGCAATTCGGGGACTGCAGATACGCAGTATTTT
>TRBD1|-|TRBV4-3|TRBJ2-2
CASSVRSTGVNTGELFF
TGCGCCAGCAGCGTGCGATCGACAGGGGTGAACACCGGGGAGCTGTTTTTT
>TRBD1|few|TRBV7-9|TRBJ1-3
CASRDGQGNGNTIYF
TGTGCCAGCAGGGACGGACAGGGTAATGGAAACACCATATATTTT
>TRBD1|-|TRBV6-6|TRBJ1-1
CASSSQGAGTEAFF
TGTGCCAGCAGTTCACAGGGGGCAGGCACTGAAGCTTTCTTT
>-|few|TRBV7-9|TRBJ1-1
CASSLGSGAWTEAFF
TGTGCCAGCAGCTTAGGGTCGGGGGCTTGGACTGAAGCTTTCTTT
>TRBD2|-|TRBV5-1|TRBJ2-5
CASSFMTSGPQETQYF
TGCGCCAGCAGCTTTATGACTAGCGGGCCCCAAGAGACCCAGTACTTC
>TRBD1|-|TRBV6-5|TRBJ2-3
CASSKQGASTDTQYF
TGTGCCAGCAGTAAACAGGGGGCTAGCACAGATACGCAGTATTTT
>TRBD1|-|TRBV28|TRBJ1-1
CASEVAGGNTEAFF
TGTGCCAGCGAAGTGGCAGGGGGGAACACTGAAGCTTTCTTT
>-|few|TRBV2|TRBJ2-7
CASSYDRDGGTYEQYF
TGTGCCAGCAGCTACGACCGGGACGGAGGGACCTACGAGCAGTACTTC
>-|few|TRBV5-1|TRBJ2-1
CASSLTATWRRDHNEQFF
TGCGCCAGCAGCTTAACGGCGACGTGGCGTCGCGATCACAATGAGCAGTTCTTC
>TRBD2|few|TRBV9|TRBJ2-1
CASSVASGGPDEQFF
TGTGCCAGCAGCGTAGCTAGCGGGGGGCCCGATGAGCAGTTCTTC
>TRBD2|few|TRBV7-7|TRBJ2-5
CASSLGLAGRQETQYF
TGTGCTAGCAGCTTAGGACTAGCGGGAAGGCAAGAGACCCAGTACTTC
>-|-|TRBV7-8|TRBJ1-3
CASSPSLGNTIYF
TGTGCCAGCAGTCCGAGCCTCGGAAACACCATATATTTT
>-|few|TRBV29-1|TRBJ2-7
CSAGGSYEQYF
TGCAGCGCGGGCGGCTCCTACGAGCAGTACTTC
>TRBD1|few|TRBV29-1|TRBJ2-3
CSVDVVGGTSTDTQYF
TGCAGCGTTGATGTGGTAGGGGGCACTAGCACAGATACGCAGTATTTT
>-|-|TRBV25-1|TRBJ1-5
CASSDRVNQPQHF
TGTGCCAGCAGTGACAGGGTCAATCAGCCCCAGCATTTT
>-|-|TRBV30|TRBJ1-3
CAWSVGGSGNTIYF
TGTGCCTGGAGTGTAGGGGGATCTGGAAACACCATATATTTT
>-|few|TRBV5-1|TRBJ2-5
CASSLQLGGTQYF
TGCGCCAGCAGCCTCCAACTCGGGGGGACCCAGTACTTC
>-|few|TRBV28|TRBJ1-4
CASSHDREKLFF
TGTGCCAGCAGTCATGACAGGGAAAAACTGTTTTTT
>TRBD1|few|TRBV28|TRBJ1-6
CASSFGTGQNSPLHF
TGTGCCAGCAGTTTTGGGACAGGGCAGAATTCACCCCTCCACTTT
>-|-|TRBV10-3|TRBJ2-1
CAISERDEQFF
TGTGCCATCAGTGAAAGGGATGAGCAGTTCTTC
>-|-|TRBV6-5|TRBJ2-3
CASSPSPSTDTQYF
TGTGCCAGCAGCCCTTCTCCTTCCACAGATACGCAGTATTTT
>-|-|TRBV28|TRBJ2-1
CASSLAPGTQGLEQFF
TGTGCCAGCAGTTTAGCGCCCGGGACCCAGGGGTTAGAGCAGTTCTTC
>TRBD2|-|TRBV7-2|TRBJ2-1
CASSYRTSNEQFF
TGTGCCAGCAGCTACCGGACTAGCAATGAGCAGTTCTTC